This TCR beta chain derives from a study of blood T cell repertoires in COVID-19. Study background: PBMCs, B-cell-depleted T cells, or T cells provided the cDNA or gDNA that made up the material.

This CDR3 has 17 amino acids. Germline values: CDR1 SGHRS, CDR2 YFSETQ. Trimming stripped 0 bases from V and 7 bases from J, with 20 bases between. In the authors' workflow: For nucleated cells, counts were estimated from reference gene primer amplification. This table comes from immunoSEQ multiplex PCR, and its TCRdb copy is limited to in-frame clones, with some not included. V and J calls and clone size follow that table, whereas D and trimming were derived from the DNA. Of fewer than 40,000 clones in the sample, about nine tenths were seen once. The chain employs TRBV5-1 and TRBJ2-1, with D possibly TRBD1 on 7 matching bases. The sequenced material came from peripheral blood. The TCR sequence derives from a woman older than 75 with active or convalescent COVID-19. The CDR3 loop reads CASSLGPGGSWVNEQFF. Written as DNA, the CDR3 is TGCGCCAGCAGCTTGGGCCCAGGGGGGTCTTGGGTTAATGAGCAGTTCTTC.